The entry that follows covers one TCR beta chain sequence. Its matching antigen is unknown. The sample originates from a study of OX40 agonist ivuxolimab in advanced cancers. Overall study context: Dose-escalation patients were diagnosed with hepatocellular carcinoma, melanoma, renal cell cancer or head and neck cancer.

General observations from the study: Researchers report that CD8+ T cells had, on average, more expanded clones than CD4+.

The assay was immunoSEQ multiplex PCR, and TCRdb's table has in-frame clones only and misses some. The sample shows about 94,000 clones, around nine tenths of them seen only once. The material was CD4+ or CD8+ T cells sorted from blood, obtained in a trial of the OX40 agonist ivuxolimab. The receptor was derived from an adult with an advanced solid tumor such as melanoma, head and neck, liver or kidney cancer.

The CDR3 DNA is TGTGCCAGTAGTTCCGAGGACAGGTTTCACAATGAGCAGTTCTTC. It translates to CASSSEDRFHNEQFF. The chain combines TRBV19 with TRBJ2-1; TRBD1 matches 7 bases. The CDR3 has 15 amino acids. Germline CDR1 is LNHDA and CDR2 is SQIVND (reference sequence). V lost 5 bases and J lost 5; bases outside the gene matches: 9.